The TCR beta chain under discussion was sequenced for a study of blood T cell repertoires in COVID-19. As for the study in general: In each case, the material was cDNA or gDNA derived from T cells, B-cell-depleted T cells, or PBMCs.

V gave up 7 bases and J gave up 2 bases; unmatched junction bases: 8. CDR1 and CDR2 (germline): MDHEN, SYDVKM. This CDR3 is 14 amino acids long. Profiled with immunoSEQ multiplex PCR; TCRdb holds only in-frame clones, not every one. Here the sample spans 200,000 or so clones, about four fifths being singletons. Recruitment covered 25 or so US areas and drew participants whose ages spanned roughly 18 to 89 years. This chain links TRBV28 with TRBJ2-7; 7 bases are a match to TRBD2. The TCR originated in a woman in her forties with acute COVID-19. The sequencing sample was made of PBMCs or T cells enriched from blood (not recorded which). CDR3 bases: TGTGCCAGCATTGCCGGGAGGCCCCCCTACGAGCAGTACTTC. Its translation is CASIAGRPPYEQYF. The variable domain in full, with the rest retrieved from reference TRBV28 and TRBJ2-7, is DVKVTQSSRYLVKRTGEKVFLECVQDMDHENMFWYRQDPGLGLRLIYFSYDVKMKEKGDIPEGYSVSREKKERFSLILESASTNQTSMYLCASIAGRPPYEQYFGPGTRLTVT.